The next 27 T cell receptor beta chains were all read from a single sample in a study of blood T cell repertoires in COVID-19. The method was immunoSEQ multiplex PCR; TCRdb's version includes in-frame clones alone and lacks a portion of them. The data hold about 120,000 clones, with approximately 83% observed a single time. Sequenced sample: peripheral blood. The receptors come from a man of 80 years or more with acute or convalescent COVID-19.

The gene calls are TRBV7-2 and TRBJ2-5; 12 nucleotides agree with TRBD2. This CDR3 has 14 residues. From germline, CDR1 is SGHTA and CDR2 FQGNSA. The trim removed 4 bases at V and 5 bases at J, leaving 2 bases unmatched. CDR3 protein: CASSSGLAGETQYF. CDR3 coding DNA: TGTGCCAGCAGCTCAGGACTAGCGGGGGAGACCCAGTACTTC.

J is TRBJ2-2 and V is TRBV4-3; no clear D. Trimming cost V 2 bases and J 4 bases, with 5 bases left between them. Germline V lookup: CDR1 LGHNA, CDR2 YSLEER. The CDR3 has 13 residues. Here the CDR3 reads CASSQSVTGELFF. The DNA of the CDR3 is TGCGCCAGCAGCCAATCCGTCACCGGGGAGCTGTTTTTT.

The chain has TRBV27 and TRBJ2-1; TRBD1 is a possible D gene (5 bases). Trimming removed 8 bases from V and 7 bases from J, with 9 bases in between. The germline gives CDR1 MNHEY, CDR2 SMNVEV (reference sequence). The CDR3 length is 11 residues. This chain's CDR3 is CASGRGNEQFF. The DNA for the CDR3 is TGTGCCAGCGGAAGGGGAAATGAGCAGTTCTTC.

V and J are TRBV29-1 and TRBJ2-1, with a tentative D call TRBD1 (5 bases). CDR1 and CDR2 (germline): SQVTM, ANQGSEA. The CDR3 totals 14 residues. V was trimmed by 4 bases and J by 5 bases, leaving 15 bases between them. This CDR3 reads CSVAQGRLNNEQFF. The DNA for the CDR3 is TGCAGCGTTGCCCAGGGCCGATTAAACAATGAGCAGTTCTTC.

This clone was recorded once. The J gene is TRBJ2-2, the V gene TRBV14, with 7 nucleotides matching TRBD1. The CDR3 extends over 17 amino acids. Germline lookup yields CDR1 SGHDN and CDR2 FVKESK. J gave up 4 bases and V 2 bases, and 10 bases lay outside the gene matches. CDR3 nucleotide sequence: TGTGCCAGCAGCCAAATCTGGAGACAGGGACGCACCGGGGAGCTGTTTTTT. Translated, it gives CASSQIWRQGRTGELFF.

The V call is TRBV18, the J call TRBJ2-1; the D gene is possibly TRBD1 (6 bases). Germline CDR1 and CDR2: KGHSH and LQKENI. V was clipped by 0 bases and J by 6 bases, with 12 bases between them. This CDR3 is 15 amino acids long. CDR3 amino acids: CASSPPHRVGNEQFF. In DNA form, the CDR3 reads TGTGCCAGCTCACCACCTCACAGGGTGGGCAATGAGCAGTTCTTC.

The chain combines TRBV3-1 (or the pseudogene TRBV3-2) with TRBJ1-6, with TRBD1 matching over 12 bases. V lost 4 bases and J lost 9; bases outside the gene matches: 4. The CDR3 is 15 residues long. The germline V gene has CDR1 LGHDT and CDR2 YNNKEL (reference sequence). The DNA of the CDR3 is TGTGCCAGCAGCCCCCGGGACAGGGGGCTTTCACCCCTCCACTTT. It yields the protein CASSPRDRGLSPLHF.

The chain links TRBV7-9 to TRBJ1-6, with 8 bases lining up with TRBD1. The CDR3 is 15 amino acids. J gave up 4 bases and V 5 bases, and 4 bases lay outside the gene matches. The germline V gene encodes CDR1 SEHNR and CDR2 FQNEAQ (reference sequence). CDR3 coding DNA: TGTGCCAGCAGCCAAAGACAGGGGTATAATTCACCCCTCCACTTT. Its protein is CASSQRQGYNSPLHF.

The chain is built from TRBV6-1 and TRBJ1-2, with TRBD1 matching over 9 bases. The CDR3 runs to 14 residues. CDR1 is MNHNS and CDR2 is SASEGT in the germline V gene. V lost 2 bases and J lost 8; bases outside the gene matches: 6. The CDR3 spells CASSESGQGNGYTF. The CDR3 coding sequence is TGTGCCAGCAGTGAATCCGGACAGGGGAACGGCTACACCTTC.

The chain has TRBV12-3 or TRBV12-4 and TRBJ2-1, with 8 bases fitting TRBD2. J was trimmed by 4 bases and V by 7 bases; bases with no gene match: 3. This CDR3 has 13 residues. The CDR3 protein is CASMAGGYNEQFF. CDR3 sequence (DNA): TGTGCCAGCATGGCGGGGGGTTACAATGAGCAGTTCTTC.

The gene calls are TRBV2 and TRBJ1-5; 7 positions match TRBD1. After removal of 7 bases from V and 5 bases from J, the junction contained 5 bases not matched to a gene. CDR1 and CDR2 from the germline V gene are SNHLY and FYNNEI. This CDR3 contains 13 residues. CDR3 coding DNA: TGTGCCAGCAACCCCGACAGGGATCAGCCCCAGCATTTT. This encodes CASNPDRDQPQHF. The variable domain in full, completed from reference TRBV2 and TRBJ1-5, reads EPEVTQTPSHQVTQMGQEVILRCVPISNHLYFYWYRQILGQKVEFLVSFYNNEISEKSEIFDDQFSVERPDGSNFTLKIRSTKLEDSAMYFCASNPDRDQPQHFGDGTRLSIL.

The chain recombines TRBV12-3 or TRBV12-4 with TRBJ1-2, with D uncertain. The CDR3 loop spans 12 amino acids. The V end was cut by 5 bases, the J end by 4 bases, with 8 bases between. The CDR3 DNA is TGTGCCAGCAGTCTACCCCCCTATGGCTACACCTTC. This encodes CASSLPPYGYTF.

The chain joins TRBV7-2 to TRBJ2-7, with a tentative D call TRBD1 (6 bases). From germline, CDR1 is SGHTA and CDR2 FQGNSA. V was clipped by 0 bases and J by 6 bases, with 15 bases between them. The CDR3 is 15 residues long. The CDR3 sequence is CASSLASRGVGEQYF. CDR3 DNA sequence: TGTGCCAGCAGCTTAGCGTCCAGGGGAGTTGGCGAGCAGTACTTC.

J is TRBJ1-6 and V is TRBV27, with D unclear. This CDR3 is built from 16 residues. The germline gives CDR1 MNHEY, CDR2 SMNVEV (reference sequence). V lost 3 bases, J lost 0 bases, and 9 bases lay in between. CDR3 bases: TGTGCCAGCAGTTTTGCCGGTAGCTCCTATAATTCACCCCTCCACTTT. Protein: CASSFAGSSYNSPLHF.

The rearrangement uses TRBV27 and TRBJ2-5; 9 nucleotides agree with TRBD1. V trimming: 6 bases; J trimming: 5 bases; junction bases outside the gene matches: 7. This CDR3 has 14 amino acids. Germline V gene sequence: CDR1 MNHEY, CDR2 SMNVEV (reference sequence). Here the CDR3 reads CASRLQGARETQYF. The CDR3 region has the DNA TGTGCCAGCAGGCTACAGGGGGCCAGGGAGACCCAGTACTTC.

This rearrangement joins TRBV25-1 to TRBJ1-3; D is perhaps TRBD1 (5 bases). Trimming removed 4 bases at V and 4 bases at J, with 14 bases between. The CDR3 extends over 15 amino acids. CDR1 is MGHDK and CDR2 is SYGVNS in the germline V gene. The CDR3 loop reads CASSAAGGAGNTIYF. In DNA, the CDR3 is TGTGCCAGCAGTGCCGCGGGGGGAGCAGGAAACACCATATATTTT.

This CDR3 reads CASGGPPGANVLTF. The DNA for the CDR3 is TGTGCCAGTGGTGGCCCCCCTGGGGCCAACGTCCTGACTTTC. This chain joins TRBV28 and TRBJ2-6; D is undetermined. The length of the CDR3 is 14 residues. With 9 bases removed from V and 2 bases from J, the gap between germline ends came to 11 bases. Germline CDR1 and CDR2: MDHEN and SYDVKM.

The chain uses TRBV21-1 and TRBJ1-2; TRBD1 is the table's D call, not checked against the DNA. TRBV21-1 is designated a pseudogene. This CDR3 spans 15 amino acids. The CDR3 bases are TGTGCCAGCAGCAAAGCAACGAGGACACCTTATGGCTACACCTTC. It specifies CASSKATRTPYGYTF.

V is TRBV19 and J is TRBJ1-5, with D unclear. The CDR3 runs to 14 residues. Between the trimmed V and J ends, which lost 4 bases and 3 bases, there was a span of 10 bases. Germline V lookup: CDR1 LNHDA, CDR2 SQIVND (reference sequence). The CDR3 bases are TGTGCCAGTAGTACCACGGGGAACAATCAGCCCCAGCATTTT. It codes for CASSTTGNNQPQHF. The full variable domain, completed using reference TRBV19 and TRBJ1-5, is DGGITQSPKYLFRKEGQNVTLSCEQNLNHDAMYWYRQDPGQGLRLIYYSQIVNDFQKGDIAEGYSVSREKKESFPLTVTSAQKNPTAFYLCASSTTGNNQPQHFGDGTRLSIL.

The CDR3 loop reads CASSPRRGTNEKLFF. CDR3 DNA sequence: TGTGCCAGCAGCCCGAGGAGGGGAACTAATGAAAAACTGTTTTTT. The rearrangement uses TRBV27 and TRBJ1-4, with a weak D call TRBD1 (5 bases). This CDR3 contains 15 residues. The V and J ends lost 6 bases and 1 base respectively, with 12 bases between them. CDR1 MNHEY and CDR2 SMNVEV come from the germline V gene (reference sequence).

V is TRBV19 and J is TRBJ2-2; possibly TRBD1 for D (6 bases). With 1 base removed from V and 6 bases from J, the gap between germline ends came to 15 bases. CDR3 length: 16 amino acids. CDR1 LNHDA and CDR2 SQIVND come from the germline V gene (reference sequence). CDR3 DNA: TGTGCCAGTAGTATAGTGGCGGGCAGGGGTCCCGGGGAGCTGTTTTTT. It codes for CASSIVAGRGPGELFF.

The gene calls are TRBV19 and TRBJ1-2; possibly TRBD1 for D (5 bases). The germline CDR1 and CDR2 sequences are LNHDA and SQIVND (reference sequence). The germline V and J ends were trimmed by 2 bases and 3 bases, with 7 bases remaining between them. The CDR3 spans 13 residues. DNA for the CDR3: TGTGCCAGTAGTATAACGGGGGACTATGGCTACACCTTC. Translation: CASSITGDYGYTF.

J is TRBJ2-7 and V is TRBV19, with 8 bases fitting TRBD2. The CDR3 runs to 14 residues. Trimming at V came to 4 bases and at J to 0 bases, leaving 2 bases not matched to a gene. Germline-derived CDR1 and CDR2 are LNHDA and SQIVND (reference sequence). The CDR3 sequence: CASSKLADSYEQYF. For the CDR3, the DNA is TGTGCCAGTAGTAAACTAGCGGACTCCTACGAGCAGTACTTC.

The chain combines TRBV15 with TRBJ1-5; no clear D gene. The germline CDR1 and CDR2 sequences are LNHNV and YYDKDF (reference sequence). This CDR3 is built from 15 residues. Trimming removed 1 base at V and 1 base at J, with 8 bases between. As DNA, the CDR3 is TGTGCCACCAGCAGAGTGAAACTGAGCAATCAGCCCCAGCATTTT. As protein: CATSRVKLSNQPQHF.

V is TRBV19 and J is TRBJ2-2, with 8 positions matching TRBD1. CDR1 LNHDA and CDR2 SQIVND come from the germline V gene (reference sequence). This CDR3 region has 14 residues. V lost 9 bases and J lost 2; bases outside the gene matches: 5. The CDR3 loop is CASRDRINTGELFF. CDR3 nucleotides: TGTGCCAGCAGGGACAGGATAAACACCGGGGAGCTGTTTTTT. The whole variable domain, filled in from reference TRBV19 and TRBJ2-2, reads DGGITQSPKYLFRKEGQNVTLSCEQNLNHDAMYWYRQDPGQGLRLIYYSQIVNDFQKGDIAEGYSVSREKKESFPLTVTSAQKNPTAFYLCASRDRINTGELFFGEGSRLTVL.

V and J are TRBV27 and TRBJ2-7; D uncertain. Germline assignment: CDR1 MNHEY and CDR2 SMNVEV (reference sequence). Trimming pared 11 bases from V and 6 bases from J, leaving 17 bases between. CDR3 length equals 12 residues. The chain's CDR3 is CAAGWSRSEQYF. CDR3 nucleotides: TGTGCCGCCGGATGGAGTCGAAGCGAGCAGTACTTC.

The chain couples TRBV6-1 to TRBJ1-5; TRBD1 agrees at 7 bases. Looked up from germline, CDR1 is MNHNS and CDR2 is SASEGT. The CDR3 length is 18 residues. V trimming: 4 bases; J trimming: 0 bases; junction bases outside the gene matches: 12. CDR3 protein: CASSAARQGTGSNQPQHF. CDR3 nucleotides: TGTGCCAGCAGTGCGGCTAGACAGGGTACAGGTAGCAATCAGCCCCAGCATTTT.